These 9 T cell receptor beta chains were sequenced from one sample in a study of PD-1 blockade in classical Hodgkin lymphoma. The repertoire was sequenced with immunoSEQ multiplex PCR; TCRdb's copy has only in-frame clones and lacks some. The sample includes some 2,700 clones, about 76% of them seen just once. Each and every patient relapsed after autologous stem cell transplantation, and patients got differing brentuximab vedotin exposure. Through magnetic negative selection, CD8+ T cells were separated from PBMCs that had been thawed. Sequenced here: CD8+ T cells from blood, sampled at baseline. The source of these receptors is a human donor with classical Hodgkin lymphoma.

The chain has TRBV7-3 and TRBJ2-7; D gene uncertain. With 6 bases removed from V and 2 bases from J, the gap between germline ends came to 11 bases. Germline-derived CDR1 and CDR2 are SGHTA and FQGTGA. This CDR3 comprises 13 residues. CDR3 loop: CASSGTPPYEQYF. The CDR3 nucleotides read TGTGCCAGCAGTGGCACACCCCCCTACGAGCAGTACTTC.

The table lists this clone with a few counts. V usage is TRBV25-1 and J usage is TRBJ1-2, with D possibly being TRBD1 (6 bases). CDR3 length: 15 amino acids. The germline gives CDR1 MGHDK, CDR2 SYGVNS. Trimming shortened V by 6 bases and J by 6 bases, and 20 bases separated the two germline ends. The CDR3 region is CASRAPGAVLNGYTF. The CDR3 bases are TGTGCCAGCAGAGCCCCGGGGGCAGTTCTGAATGGCTACACCTTC.

By share, this clone counts as medium-sized. This chain connects TRBV5-4 to TRBJ1-2; weak D call: TRBD1 (5 bases). V lost 3 bases to trimming and J lost 13 bases, with 16 bases between them. There are 12 residues in the CDR3. Germline V lookup: CDR1 SGHNT, CDR2 YYREEE (reference sequence). The CDR3: CASSWGGLGGTF. The CDR3 DNA is TGTGCCAGCAGCTGGGGGGGTCTCGGTGGCACCTTC.

The chain employs TRBV19 and TRBJ1-2; D call uncertain. V gave up 8 bases and J gave up 5 bases, with 9 bases separating them. This CDR3 spans 11 amino acids. Germline CDR1 LNHDA, CDR2 SQIVND (reference sequence). The CDR3 DNA sequence: TGTGCCAGTTCCATGGGGTATGGCTACACCTTC. Translation gives CASSMGYGYTF.

This clone was seen a single time. This sequence joins TRBV28 and TRBJ1-5; 8 nucleotides agree with TRBD1. The J segment lost 5 bases and the V segment lost 3 bases, leaving 6 bases of the junction unmatched. CDR1 MDHEN and CDR2 SYDVKM come from the germline V gene. CDR3 length: 15 amino acids. CDR3 coding DNA: TGTGCCAGCAGTTTGGGCAGGGGGCCCTATCAGCCCCAGCATTTT. It encodes CASSLGRGPYQPQHF. Looking up the rest from reference TRBV28 and TRBJ1-5 gives the full variable domain: DVKVTQSSRYLVKRTGEKVFLECVQDMDHENMFWYRQDPGLGLRLIYFSYDVKMKEKGDIPEGYSVSREKKERFSLILESASTNQTSMYLCASSLGRGPYQPQHFGDGTRLSIL.

This clone showed up just a few times. The chain has TRBV9 and TRBJ1-4; D gene ambiguous. This CDR3 region has 14 residues. The V gene's germline CDR1 is SGDLS and CDR2 YYNGEE. Trimming stripped 2 bases from V and 5 bases from J, with 10 bases between. CDR3 loop: CASSVRSGNEKLFF. The CDR3, as DNA: TGTGCCAGCAGCGTGCGGTCGGGAAATGAAAAACTGTTTTTT.

This clone was counted only a few times. This chain joins TRBV5-1 and TRBJ2-3, with D possibly matching TRBD2 (6 bases). CDR1 is SGHRS, CDR2 YFSETQ, per germline. The CDR3 length is 12 residues. V lost 0 bases and J 8 bases, leaving 7 bases between the germline ends. The CDR3 spells CASSLAGGTQYF. The CDR3 DNA follows: TGCGCCAGCAGCTTGGCCGGGGGTACGCAGTATTTT.

This clone was seen a handful of times. The rearrangement links TRBV28 to TRBJ1-1; 8 bases align to TRBD1. The CDR3 runs to 15 residues. Trimming at V came to 6 bases and at J to 4 bases, leaving 10 bases not matched to a gene. Germline V gene sequence: CDR1 MDHEN, CDR2 SYDVKM. The CDR3 reads CASSWKGQGSTEAFF. CDR3 DNA: TGTGCCAGCAGCTGGAAAGGACAGGGTAGCACTGAAGCTTTCTTT.

This chain uses TRBV14 with TRBJ2-2; a weak D match, TRBD1 (5 bases). From germline, CDR1 is SGHDN and CDR2 FVKESK. This CDR3 contains 15 residues. V lost 2 bases to trimming and J lost 7 bases, with 14 bases between them. In DNA, the CDR3 is TGTGCCAGCAGCCAATACCAGGGATTGGGCGGGGAGCTGTTTTTT. It translates to CASSQYQGLGGELFF. Supplemented by reference TRBV14 and TRBJ2-2, the full variable domain reads EAGVTQFPSHSVIEKGQTVTLRCDPISGHDNLYWYRRVMGKEIKFLLHFVKESKQDESGMPNNRFLAERTGGTYSTLKVQPAELEDSGVYFCASSQYQGLGGELFFGEGSRLTVL.